Sequencing of this T cell receptor (beta chain) was carried out in a study of cytomegalovirus exposure and HLA in healthy donors. Study-level results: In vitro work confirmed that a few CMV-associated chains recognize CMV antigens. Rare TCR sequences dominated, though some public TCRs recurred in many donors.

Notes on this clone: The antigen is undetermined.

Germline-derived CDR1 and CDR2 are SQVTM and ANQGSEA. V shed 5 bases and J 4 bases; nucleotides not matched to a gene: 7. This CDR3 region has 14 residues. Method: immunoSEQ multiplex PCR; TCRdb's copy keeps in-frame clones and lacks some. The sample has around 260,000 clones; 90% are singletons. The donors were in the roughly 110-subject validation cohort; that cohort was separate from the approximately 670-subject first cohort. Specimen: PBMCs. The chain links TRBV29-1 to TRBJ2-7; TRBD1 matches at 11 bases. The sequence was obtained from a woman aged 25 to 39 in good health and CMV-seronegative. DNA for the CDR3: TGCAGCGTTTCCGGGACAGGGGGGATTTACGAGCAGTACTTC. This sequence encodes CSVSGTGGIYEQYF.